This T cell receptor beta chain is drawn from a study of OX40 agonist ivuxolimab in advanced cancers. Across the study: An agonistic human IgG2 monoclonal antibody against OX40 (CD134) was given. Partial responses were achieved by three patients, of whom one had hepatocellular carcinoma and two had cutaneous melanoma.

The CDR3 has 15 residues. Per germline, CDR1 SGHVS and CDR2 FNYEAQ. Trimming pared 3 bases from V and 2 bases from J, leaving 14 bases between. Systemic immunosuppression or a history of autoimmune disease excluded patients. This clone is termed medium-sized. TCRdb's table, derived via immunoSEQ multiplex PCR, lists solely in-frame clones and lacks some. The sample lists 30,000 to 45,000 clones; under 85% were seen once. The input for sequencing was CD4+ or CD8+ T cells sorted from blood, taken in a trial of the OX40 agonist ivuxolimab. The gene calls are TRBV7-6 and TRBJ2-7; a possible D gene is TRBD1 (6 bases). This sequence originates from an adult with an advanced solid tumor such as melanoma, head and neck, liver or kidney cancer. CDR3 bases: TGTGCCAGCAGCTTGAATACAGGGCCAACCTACGAGCAGTACTTC. Its protein product is CASSLNTGPTYEQYF.